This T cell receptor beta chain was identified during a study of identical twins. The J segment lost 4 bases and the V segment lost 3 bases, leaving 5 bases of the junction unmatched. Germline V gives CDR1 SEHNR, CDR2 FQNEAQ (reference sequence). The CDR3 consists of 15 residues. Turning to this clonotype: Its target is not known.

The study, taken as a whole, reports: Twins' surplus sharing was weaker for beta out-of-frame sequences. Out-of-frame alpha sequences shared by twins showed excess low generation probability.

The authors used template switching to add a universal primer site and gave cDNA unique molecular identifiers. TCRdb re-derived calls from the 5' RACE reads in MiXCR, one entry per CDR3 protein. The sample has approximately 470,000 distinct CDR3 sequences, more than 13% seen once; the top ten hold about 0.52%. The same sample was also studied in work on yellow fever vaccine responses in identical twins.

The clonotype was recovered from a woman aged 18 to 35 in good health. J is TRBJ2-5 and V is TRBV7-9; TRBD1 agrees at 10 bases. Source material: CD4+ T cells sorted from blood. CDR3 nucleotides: TGTGCCAGCAGCTTCGGACAGGGGGTCCCAGAGACCCAGTACTTC. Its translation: CASSFGQGVPETQYF. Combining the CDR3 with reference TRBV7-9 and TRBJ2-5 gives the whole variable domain DTGVSQNPRHKITKRGQNVTFRCDPISEHNRLYWYRQTLGQGPEFLTYFQNEAQLEKSRLLSDRFSAERPKGSFSTLEIQRTEQGDSAMYLCASSFGQGVPETQYFGPGTRLLVL.